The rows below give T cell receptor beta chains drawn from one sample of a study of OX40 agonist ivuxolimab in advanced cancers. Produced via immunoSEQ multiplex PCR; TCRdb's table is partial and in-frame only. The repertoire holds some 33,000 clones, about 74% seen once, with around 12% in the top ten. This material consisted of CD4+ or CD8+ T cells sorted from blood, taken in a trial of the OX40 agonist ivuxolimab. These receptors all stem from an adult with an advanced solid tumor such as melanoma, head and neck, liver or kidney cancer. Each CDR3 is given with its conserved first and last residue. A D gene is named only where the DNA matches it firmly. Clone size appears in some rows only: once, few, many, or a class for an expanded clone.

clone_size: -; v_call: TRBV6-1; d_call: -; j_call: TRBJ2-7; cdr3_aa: CASSHQGGHEQYF; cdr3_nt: TGTGCCAGCAGTCATCAGGGGGGACACGAGCAGTACTTC
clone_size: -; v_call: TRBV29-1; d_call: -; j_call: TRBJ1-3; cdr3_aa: CSVLRHPNSGNTIYF; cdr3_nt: TGCAGCGTTTTGAGGCATCCCAATTCTGGAAACACCATATATTTT
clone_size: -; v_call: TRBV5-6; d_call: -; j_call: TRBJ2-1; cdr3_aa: CASSAVGAGHYNEQFF; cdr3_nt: TGTGCCAGCAGCGCAGTGGGGGCAGGGCACTACAATGAGCAGTTCTTC
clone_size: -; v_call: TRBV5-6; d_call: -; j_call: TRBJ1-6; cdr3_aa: CASSLWGQVTNSPLHF; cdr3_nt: TGTGCCAGCAGCTTATGGGGCCAGGTCACCAATTCACCCCTCCACTTT
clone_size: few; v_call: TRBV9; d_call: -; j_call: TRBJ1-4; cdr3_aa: CASSVEWWREKLFF; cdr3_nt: TGTGCCAGCAGCGTAGAATGGTGGAGGGAAAAACTGTTTTTT
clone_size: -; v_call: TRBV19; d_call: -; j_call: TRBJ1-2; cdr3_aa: CASSPHRPPHYGYTF; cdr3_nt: TGTGCCAGTAGTCCGCACAGGCCCCCTCACTATGGCTACACCTTC
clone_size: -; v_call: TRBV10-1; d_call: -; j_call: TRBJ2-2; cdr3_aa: CASSDPAGELFF; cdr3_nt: TGCGCCAGCAGTGACCCGGCCGGGGAGCTGTTTTTT
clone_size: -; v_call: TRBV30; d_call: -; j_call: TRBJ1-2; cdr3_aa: CAWSVTAGYYGYTF; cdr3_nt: TGTGCCTGGAGTGTAACGGCAGGGTACTATGGCTACACCTTC
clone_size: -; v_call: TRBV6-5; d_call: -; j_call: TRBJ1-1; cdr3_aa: CASSNREVTEAFF; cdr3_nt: TGTGCCAGCAGTAATCGGGAGGTCACTGAAGCTTTCTTT
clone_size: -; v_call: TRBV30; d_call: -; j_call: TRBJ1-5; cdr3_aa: CAWSVRAQQPQHF; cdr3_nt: TGTGCCTGGAGTGTAAGAGCTCAGCAGCCCCAGCATTTT
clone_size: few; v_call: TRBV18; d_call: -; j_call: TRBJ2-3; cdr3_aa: CASSRTSTDTQYF; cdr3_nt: TGTGCCAGCTCACGAACTAGCACAGATACGCAGTATTTT
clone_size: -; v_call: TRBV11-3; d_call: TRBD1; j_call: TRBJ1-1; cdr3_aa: CASSPGTDTEAFF; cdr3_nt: TGTGCCAGCAGCCCCGGGACAGACACTGAAGCTTTCTTT
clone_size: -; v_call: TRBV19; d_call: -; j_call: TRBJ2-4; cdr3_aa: CASKGGAAKNIQYF; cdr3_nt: TGTGCCAGTAAAGGCGGGGCGGCCAAAAACATTCAGTACTTC
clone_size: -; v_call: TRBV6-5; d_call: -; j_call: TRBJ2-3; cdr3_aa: CASSSRVRGTDTQYF; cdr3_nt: TGTGCCAGCAGCTCTAGGGTGCGGGGCACAGATACGCAGTATTTT
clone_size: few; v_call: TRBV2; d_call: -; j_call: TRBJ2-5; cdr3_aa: CASMGPQETQYF; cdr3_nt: TGTGCCAGCATGGGGCCCCAAGAGACCCAGTACTTC
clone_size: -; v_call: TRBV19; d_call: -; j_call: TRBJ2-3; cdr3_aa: CASSMRTDTQYF; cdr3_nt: TGTGCCAGTAGTATGAGGACAGATACGCAGTATTTT
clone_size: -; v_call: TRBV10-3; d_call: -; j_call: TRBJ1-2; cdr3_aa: CAISESGTNYGYTF; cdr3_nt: TGTGCCATCAGTGAGTCCGGAACTAACTATGGCTACACCTTC
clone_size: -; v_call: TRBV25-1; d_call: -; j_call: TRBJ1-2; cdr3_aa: CASSEYEGDGYTF; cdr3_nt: TGTGCCAGCAGTGAATATGAGGGGGACGGCTACACCTTC
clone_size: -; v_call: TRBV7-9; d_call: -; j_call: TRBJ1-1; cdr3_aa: CASSDRANTEAFF; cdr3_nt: TGTGCCAGCAGCGACAGAGCGAACACTGAAGCTTTCTTT
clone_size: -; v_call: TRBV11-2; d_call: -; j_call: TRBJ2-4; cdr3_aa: CASSPEGGLAKNIQYF; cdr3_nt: TGTGCCAGCAGCCCAGAGGGGGGTCTAGCCAAAAACATTCAGTACTTC
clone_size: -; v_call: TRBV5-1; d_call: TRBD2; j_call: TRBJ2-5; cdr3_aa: CASSRSGARQETQYF; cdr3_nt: TGCGCCAGCAGCCGTAGCGGGGCCAGACAAGAGACCCAGTACTTC
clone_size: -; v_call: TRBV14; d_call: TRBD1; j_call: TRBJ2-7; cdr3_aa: CASSQSGTGTYEQYF; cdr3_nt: TGTGCCAGCAGCCAGTCAGGGACAGGAACCTACGAGCAGTACTTC
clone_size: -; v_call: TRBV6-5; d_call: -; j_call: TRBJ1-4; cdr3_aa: CASRTQANEKLFF; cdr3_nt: TGTGCCAGCAGGACTCAGGCTAATGAAAAACTGTTTTTT
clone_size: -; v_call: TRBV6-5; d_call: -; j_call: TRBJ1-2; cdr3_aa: CASSYSGMTNYGYTF; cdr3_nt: TGTGCCAGCAGTTACTCAGGCATGACTAACTATGGCTACACCTTC
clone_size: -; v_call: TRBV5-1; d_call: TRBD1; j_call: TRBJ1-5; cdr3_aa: CASSEQGAKNQPQHF; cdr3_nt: TGCGCCAGCAGTGAACAGGGGGCAAAGAATCAGCCCCAGCATTTT
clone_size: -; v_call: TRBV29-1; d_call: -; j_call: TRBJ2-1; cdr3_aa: CSVESRLNEQFF; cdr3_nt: TGCAGCGTCGAATCAAGGTTAAATGAGCAGTTCTTC
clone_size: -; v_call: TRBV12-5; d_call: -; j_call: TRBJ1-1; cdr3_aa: CASGPTGTTTEAFF; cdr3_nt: TGTGCTAGTGGCCCGACAGGAACGACCACTGAAGCTTTCTTT
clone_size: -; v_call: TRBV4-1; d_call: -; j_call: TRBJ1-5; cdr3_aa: CASSQDWRDSWQPQHF; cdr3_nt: TGCGCCAGCAGCCAAGACTGGCGGGATAGCTGGCAGCCCCAGCATTTT
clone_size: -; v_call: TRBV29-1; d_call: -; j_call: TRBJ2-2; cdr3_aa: CSVPQANTGELFF; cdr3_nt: TGCAGCGTTCCACAGGCAAACACCGGGGAGCTGTTTTTT
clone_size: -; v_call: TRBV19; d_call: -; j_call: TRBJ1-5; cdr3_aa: CASSTGRSSNQPQHF; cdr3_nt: TGTGCCAGTAGCACCGGACGGAGTAGCAATCAGCCCCAGCATTTT
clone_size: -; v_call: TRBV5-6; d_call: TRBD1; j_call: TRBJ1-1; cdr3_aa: CASSFTGGFTNTEAFF; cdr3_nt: TGTGCCAGCAGCTTCACAGGGGGCTTTACGAACACTGAAGCTTTCTTT
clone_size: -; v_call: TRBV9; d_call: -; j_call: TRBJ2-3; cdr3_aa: CASSLRAGDTQYF; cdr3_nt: TGTGCCAGCAGCCTGAGGGCGGGTGATACGCAGTATTTT
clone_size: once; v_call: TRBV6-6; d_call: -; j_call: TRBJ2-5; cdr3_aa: CASSYMVKETQYF; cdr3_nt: TGTGCCAGCAGTTACATGGTTAAAGAGACCCAGTACTTC
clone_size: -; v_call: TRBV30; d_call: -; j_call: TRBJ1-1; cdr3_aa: CAWRGGTAFF; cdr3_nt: TGTGCCTGGAGGGGGGGGACGGCTTTCTTT
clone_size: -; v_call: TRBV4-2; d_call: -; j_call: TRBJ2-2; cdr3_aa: CASSQELQNTGELFF; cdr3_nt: TGTGCCAGCAGCCAAGAATTACAGAACACCGGGGAGCTGTTTTTT
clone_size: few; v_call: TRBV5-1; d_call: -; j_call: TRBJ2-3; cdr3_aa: CASSLEGGGPDTQYF; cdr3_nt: TGCGCCAGCAGCTTGGAAGGGGGAGGGCCAGATACGCAGTATTTT
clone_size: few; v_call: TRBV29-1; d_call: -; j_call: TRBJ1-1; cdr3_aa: CSVEAGGAGTEAFF; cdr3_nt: TGCAGCGTTGAAGCGGGGGGGGCTGGTACTGAAGCTTTCTTT
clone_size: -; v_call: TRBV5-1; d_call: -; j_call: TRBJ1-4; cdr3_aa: CASSLERGNEKLFF; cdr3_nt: TGCGCCAGCAGCTTGGAAAGGGGAAATGAAAAACTGTTTTTT
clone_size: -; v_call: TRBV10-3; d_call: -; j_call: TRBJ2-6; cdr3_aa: CAIRTGGSGANVLTF; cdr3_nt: TGTGCCATCCGGACCGGGGGATCTGGGGCCAACGTCCTGACTTTC